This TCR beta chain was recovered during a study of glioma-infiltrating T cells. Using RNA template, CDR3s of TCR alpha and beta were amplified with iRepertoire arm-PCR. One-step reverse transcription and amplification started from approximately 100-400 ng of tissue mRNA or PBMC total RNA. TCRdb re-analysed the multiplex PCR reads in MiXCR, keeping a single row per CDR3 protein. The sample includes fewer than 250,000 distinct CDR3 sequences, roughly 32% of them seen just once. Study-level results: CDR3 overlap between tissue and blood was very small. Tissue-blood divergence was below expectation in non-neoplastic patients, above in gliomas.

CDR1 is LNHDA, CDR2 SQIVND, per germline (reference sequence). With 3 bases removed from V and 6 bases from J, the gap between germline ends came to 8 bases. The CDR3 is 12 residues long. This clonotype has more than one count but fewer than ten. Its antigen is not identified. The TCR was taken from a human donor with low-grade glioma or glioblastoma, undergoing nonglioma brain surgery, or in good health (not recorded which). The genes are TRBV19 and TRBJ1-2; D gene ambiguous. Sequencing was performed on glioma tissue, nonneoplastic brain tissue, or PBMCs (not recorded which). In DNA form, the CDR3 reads TGTGCCAGTAGTATGCAAGGAAATGGCTACACCTTC. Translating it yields CASSMQGNGYTF.